This TCR beta chain was obtained from a study of T cell repertoires in cytomegalovirus infection. The wider study: The study used recently identified HLA-C-restricted and well-studied HLA-B-restricted CMV epitopes. Matching HLA type, along with CMV infection, was indicated by public TCR beta signatures. General study points: The ex vivo response showed dominance by HLA-C-restricted CMV-specific TCR beta clonotypes. Public TCR beta family frequency separated CMV-and-HLA carriers, including in an independent cohort.

TCRdb independently ran MiXCR on the reads; one entry per CDR3 protein. This sample carries approximately 470,000 distinct CDR3 sequences, approximately 46% of them seen once, and the ten largest clones take about 39%. As concerns this clonotype: Its antigen is as yet unknown.

Germline-derived CDR1 and CDR2 are SGHVS and FNYEAQ. The CDR3 has 12 amino acids. The V and J ends lost 5 bases and 8 bases, in that order; junction bases with no gene match: 5. The J gene is TRBJ2-5, the V gene TRBV7-6; 7 bases align to TRBD1. Sequences were derived from cultured PBMCs, sampled from culture after CMV antigen stimulation. This clonotype was sampled from a human donor in good health (CMV status not recorded). Some clones in this sample may be carry-over from other donors' samples. The CDR3 loop is CASSRDSQTQYF. The CDR3 region has the DNA TGTGCCAGCAGCAGGGACAGTCAAACCCAGTACTTC.